These 21 T cell receptor beta chains share one sample of origin, sequenced in a study of response to subunit inactivated influenza vaccine. TCRdb reprocessed the RT-PCR reads with MiXCR, giving one entry per CDR3 protein. The sample has about 650,000 distinct CDR3 sequences, about a sixth seen once. This sample comprised PBMCs from blood, obtained 11 to 12 days after vaccination. Receptors were obtained from a man in his forties or fifties who received an inactivated influenza vaccine.

The CDR3 spells CASSAKDYLETQYF. CDR3 nucleotide sequence: TGTGCCAGCAGCGCCAAGGACTACTTAGAGACCCAGTACTTC. This chain links TRBV9 with TRBJ2-5; perhaps TRBD2 as D (6 bases). The CDR3 spans 14 residues. V lost 3 bases and J 4 bases, leaving 13 bases between the germline ends. CDR1 and CDR2 (germline): SGDLS, YYNGEE. Looking up the rest from reference TRBV9 and TRBJ2-5 gives the full variable domain: DSGVTQTPKHLITATGQRVTLRCSPRSGDLSVYWYQQSLDQGLQFLIQYYNGEERAKGNILERFSAQQFPDLHSELNLSSLELGDSALYFCASSAKDYLETQYFGPGTRLLVL.

This clonotype showed up many times. This chain connects TRBV10-3 to TRBJ2-3; D is perhaps TRBD2 (6 bases). This CDR3 comprises 13 residues. Trimming pared 4 bases from V and 5 bases from J, leaving 10 bases between. Germline CDR1 and CDR2: ENHRY and SYGVKD. Written as DNA, the CDR3 is TGTGCCATCAGTGGCGGGACGGGAGATACGCAGTATTTT. As protein: CAISGGTGDTQYF.

The chain couples TRBV5-1 to TRBJ2-1; D uncertain. The CDR3 is 14 residues long. The germline gives CDR1 SGHRS, CDR2 YFSETQ. The ends were cut back, 9 bases at V and 0 bases at J, with 13 bases in the middle. The CDR3 spells CATKAVSSYNEQFF. The CDR3 coding sequence is TGCGCCACCAAGGCAGTAAGCTCCTACAATGAGCAGTTCTTC.

This clonotype was observed a few times. The rearrangement joins TRBV20-1 to TRBJ2-1; 12 positions agree with TRBD2. V was pared by 3 bases and J by 0 bases, with 6 bases of the junction left unmatched. Germline V gives CDR1 DFQATT, CDR2 SNEGSKA (reference sequence). The CDR3 spans 17 residues. CDR3 DNA: TGCAGTGCTAGTCCTCTAGCGGGAGGGCTCTCCTACAATGAGCAGTTCTTC. This codes for CSASPLAGGLSYNEQFF.

The gene calls are TRBV5-1 and TRBJ1-2; maybe TRBD1 (6 bases). The ends were cut back, 4 bases at V and 7 bases at J, with 11 bases in the middle. The CDR3 has 12 amino acids. In germline, CDR1 is SGHRS, CDR2 YFSETQ. CDR3 DNA: TGCGCCAGCAGCCAAGACAGGTTTGGCTACACCTTC. Amino acid sequence: CASSQDRFGYTF.

This chain joins TRBV6-2 or TRBV6-3 and TRBJ2-4; 9 nucleotides line up with TRBD1. This CDR3 is 13 amino acids long. V gave up 6 bases and J gave up 9 bases; unmatched junction bases: 6. Germline CDR1 is MNHEY and CDR2 is SVGEGT. CDR3 residues: CASRGTGSGIQYF. CDR3 coding DNA: TGTGCCAGCAGGGGGACAGGGAGTGGCATTCAGTACTTC.

This clonotype turned up a few times. The V call is TRBV10-3, the J call TRBJ2-1, with TRBD2 matching over 8 bases. The trim removed 0 bases at V and 0 bases at J, leaving 7 bases unmatched. There are 18 residues in the CDR3. Germline V lookup: CDR1 ENHRY, CDR2 SYGVKD. The CDR3 nucleotides are TGTGCCATCAGTGAGTCTGGCGGGAGGCAGCGCTCCTACAATGAGCAGTTCTTC. Amino acids: CAISESGGRQRSYNEQFF.

This clonotype was seen at least ten times. V is TRBV29-1 and J is TRBJ2-2, with 9 bases identical to TRBD1. J lost 1 base, V lost 4 bases, and 4 bases had no gene match. Per germline, CDR1 SQVTM and CDR2 ANQGSEA. The CDR3 contains 15 residues. CDR3 sequence reads: CSVGRDRVNTGELFF. The CDR3, as DNA: TGCAGCGTTGGCCGGGACAGGGTGAACACCGGGGAGCTGTTTTTT.

In its sample, this clonotype was seen a few times. The gene calls are TRBV18 and TRBJ2-3; D is possibly TRBD1 (5 bases). In germline, CDR1 is KGHSH, CDR2 LQKENI. There are 16 residues in the CDR3. Trimming took off 3 bases at V and 3 bases at J, with 16 bases between the two ends. CDR3 nucleotides: TGTGCCAGCTCACCGAATAGCAGGGTTCAAACAGATACGCAGTATTTT. Its protein product is CASSPNSRVQTDTQYF.

This clonotype was counted many times. The J gene is TRBJ1-1, the V gene TRBV11-3; the D is unclear. V dropped 0 bases and J dropped 2 bases, with 4 bases sitting between them. CDR1 and CDR2 (germline): SGHNT, YENEEA. This CDR3 is built from 13 residues. In nucleotides, the CDR3 is TGTGCCAGCAGCTTAGAGGCTAACACTGAAGCTTTCTTT. The encoded protein is CASSLEANTEAFF.

The chain has TRBV12-3 or TRBV12-4 and TRBJ2-3; 7 bases align to TRBD1. The length of the CDR3 is 13 residues. V trimming: 6 bases; J trimming: 4 bases; junction bases outside the gene matches: 4. For the CDR3, the DNA is TGTGCCAGCAGACAGGGGAACGCAGATACGCAGTATTTT. Its protein product is CASRQGNADTQYF.

The gene calls are TRBV6-1 and TRBJ2-1, with TRBD2 matching over 8 bases. The V segment lost 6 bases and the J segment 2 bases; nucleotides outside the gene matches: 6. CDR1 MNHNS and CDR2 SASEGT come from the germline V gene. The CDR3 is made up of 15 amino acids. The DNA for the CDR3 is TGTGCCAGCAGCCGTAGCGGGGAGGCCTACAATGAGCAGTTCTTC. It translates to CASSRSGEAYNEQFF.

A few counts support this clonotype. V is TRBV30 and J is TRBJ1-1, with TRBD1 as a possible D gene (6 bases). Trimming stripped 5 bases from V and 3 bases from J, with 13 bases between. This CDR3 has 13 amino acids. CDR1 is GTSNPN and CDR2 is SVGIG in the germline V gene (reference sequence). The CDR3, as DNA: TGTGCCTGGCGGGGATACAGGGACACTGAAGCTTTCTTT. This sequence encodes CAWRGYRDTEAFF.

This clonotype was observed a handful of times. V gene TRBV7-9 combines with J gene TRBJ2-5, with D tentatively TRBD2 (7 bases). In germline, CDR1 is SEHNR, CDR2 FQNEAQ (reference sequence). This CDR3 is 15 amino acids long. Trimming shortened V by 5 bases and J by 5 bases, and 18 bases separated the two germline ends. The CDR3 region is CASSGGDTRAETQYF. CDR3 sequence (DNA): TGTGCCAGCAGCGGGGGGGACACTCGAGCGGAGACCCAGTACTTC.

This clonotype has more than one count but fewer than ten. The V call is TRBV7-8, the J call TRBJ1-6; maybe TRBD1 (5 bases). Trimming stripped 7 bases from V and 14 bases from J, with 21 bases between. CDR3 length equals 14 residues. Germline V CDR1 and CDR2: SGHVS, FQNEAQ. The CDR3 DNA reads as TGTGCCAGCACCCCGGGTGGGGACCAGGTGTCCCTCCACTTT. Translating it yields CASTPGGDQVSLHF.

This clonotype was recorded at least ten times. V and J are TRBV18 and TRBJ2-7; D unresolved. Germline V gene sequence: CDR1 KGHSH, CDR2 LQKENI. Between the trimmed V and J ends, which lost 1 base and 7 bases, there was a span of 11 bases. This CDR3 is built from 13 residues. The CDR3 is CASSPQETREQYF. Written as DNA, the CDR3 is TGTGCCAGCTCACCACAAGAGACGCGGGAGCAGTACTTC.

This clonotype was seen a handful of times. This sequence joins TRBV25-1 and TRBJ2-1; the D gene is possibly TRBD2 (6 bases). This CDR3 contains 18 residues. V was trimmed by 6 bases and J by 0 bases, leaving 21 bases between them. The germline V gene encodes CDR1 MGHDK and CDR2 SYGVNS. The CDR3 is CASSASVSSWGSYNEQFF. The DNA for the CDR3 is TGTGCCAGCAGCGCTAGCGTTAGTTCGTGGGGCTCCTACAATGAGCAGTTCTTC.

The V call is TRBV12-3 or TRBV12-4, the J call TRBJ2-6; 8 nucleotides align to TRBD1. The junction had 7 bases not matched to a gene; V was cut back by 5 bases and J by 4 bases. The CDR3 runs 16 residues. The chain's CDR3 is CASSPQGDAGANVLTF. As DNA, the CDR3 is TGTGCCAGCAGTCCACAGGGGGATGCAGGGGCCAACGTCCTGACTTTC.

The CDR3 bases are TGTGCCAGCAGCTTGTTCAGGGCTAGCGGGGCAGGGCAAGAGACCCAGTACTTC. It codes for CASSLFRASGAGQETQYF. This chain connects TRBV5-6 to TRBJ2-5; TRBD2 matches at 9 bases. Germline V gene sequence: CDR1 SGHDT, CDR2 YYEEEE. Losses at the gene ends were 1 base for V and 2 bases for J; bases not matched to a gene: 12. This CDR3 is built from 18 residues.

This clonotype has ten or more counts. The chain joins TRBV7-9 to TRBJ2-1, with no clear D. Deletions cut 1 base from V and 0 bases from J, with 7 bases between. Germline CDR1 and CDR2: SEHNR and FQNEAQ (reference sequence). The CDR3 length is 15 residues. The CDR3 DNA reads as TGTGCCAGCAGCTTAGGGACGGCCTCCTACAATGAGCAGTTCTTC. Encoded protein: CASSLGTASYNEQFF. The entire variable domain, with the rest obtained from reference TRBV7-9 and TRBJ2-1, is as follows: DTGVSQNPRHKITKRGQNVTFRCDPISEHNRLYWYRQTLGQGPEFLTYFQNEAQLEKSRLLSDRFSAERPKGSFSTLEIQRTEQGDSAMYLCASSLGTASYNEQFFGPGTRLTVL.

The table lists this clonotype with a few counts. This rearrangement joins TRBV3-1 to TRBJ2-7; D might be TRBD2 (5 bases). From germline, CDR1 is LGHDT and CDR2 YNNKEL (reference sequence). The V end was cut by 1 base, the J end by 7 bases, with 11 bases between. There are 13 residues in the CDR3. Here the CDR3 DNA reads TGTGCCAGCAGCCAAGCTGGTGGGAGTGAGCAGTACTTC. Translation: CASSQAGGSEQYF.